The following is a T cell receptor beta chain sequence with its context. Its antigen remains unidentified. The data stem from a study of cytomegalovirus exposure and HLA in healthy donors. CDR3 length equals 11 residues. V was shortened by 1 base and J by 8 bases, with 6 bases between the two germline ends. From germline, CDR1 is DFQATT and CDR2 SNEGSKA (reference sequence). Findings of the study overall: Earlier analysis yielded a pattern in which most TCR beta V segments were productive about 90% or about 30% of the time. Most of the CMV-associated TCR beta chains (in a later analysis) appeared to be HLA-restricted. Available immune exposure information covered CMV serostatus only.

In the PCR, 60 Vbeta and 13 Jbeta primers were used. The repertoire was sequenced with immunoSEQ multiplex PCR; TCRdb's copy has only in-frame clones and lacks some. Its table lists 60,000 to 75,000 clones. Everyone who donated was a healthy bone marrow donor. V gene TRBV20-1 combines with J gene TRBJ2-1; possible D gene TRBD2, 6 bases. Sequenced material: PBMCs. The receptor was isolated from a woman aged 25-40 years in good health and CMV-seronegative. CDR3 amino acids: CSARGGDEQFF. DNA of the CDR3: TGCAGTGCTAGAGGGGGGGATGAGCAGTTCTTC.